Each of the 3 T cell receptor beta chains below was sequenced from the same sample in a study of cytomegalovirus exposure and HLA in healthy donors. This PCR relied on a set of 60 Vbeta primers and 13 Jbeta primers. Assay used: immunoSEQ multiplex PCR; TCRdb lists only in-frame clones, some missing. Of over 150,000 clones in the sample, around 74% are singletons; the top ten hold about 3%. Input material: PBMCs. These TCRs come from a male donor in good health and CMV-seronegative.

This clone was counted between two and nine times. The chain couples TRBV5-4 to TRBJ2-6; perhaps TRBD2 as D (5 bases). V was shortened by 3 bases and J by 4 bases, with 8 bases between the two germline ends. Germline V lookup: CDR1 SGHNT, CDR2 YYREEE (reference sequence). The CDR3 runs to 14 residues. The CDR3 DNA sequence: TGTGCCAGCAGCTCACCGGGGGGGGCCAACGTCCTGACTTTC. As protein: CASSSPGGANVLTF. The entire variable domain, with the rest obtained from reference TRBV5-4 and TRBJ2-6, is as follows: ETGVTQSPTHLIKTRGQQVTLRCSSQSGHNTVSWYQQALGQGPQFIFQYYREEENGRGNFPPRFSGLQFPNYSSELNVNALELDDSALYLCASSSPGGANVLTFGAGSRLTVL.

This sequence joins TRBV30 and TRBJ2-1, with no clear D. Trimming cost V 2 bases and J 8 bases, with 16 bases left between them. There are 14 residues in the CDR3. Germline CDR1 reads GTSNPN; CDR2 reads SVGIG (reference sequence). The CDR3 nucleotides read TGTGCCTGGAGTCCCCCATATGGCTTTTATGAGCAGTTCTTC. This sequence encodes CAWSPPYGFYEQFF. Variable domain in full (rest from reference TRBV30 and TRBJ2-1): SQTIHQWPATLVQPVGSPLSLECTVEGTSNPNLYWYRQAAGRGLQLLFYSVGIGQISSEVPQNLSASRPQDRQFILSSKKLLLSDSGFYLCAWSPPYGFYEQFFGPGTRLTVL.

The V and J genes are TRBV9 and TRBJ2-1; weak D call: TRBD2 (6 bases). Germline assignment: CDR1 SGDLS and CDR2 YYNGEE. The CDR3 is 16 residues long. Trimming took 4 bases from V and 7 from J, leaving 21 bases between them. The CDR3 loop is CASSLGGSAILNEQFF. In DNA, the CDR3 is TGTGCCAGCAGCCTCGGGGGTAGCGCTATATTAAATGAGCAGTTCTTC.